This T cell receptor beta chain appears in the sequencing data of a study of blood T cell repertoires in COVID-19. For the study at large: COVID-19 samples from acute and convalescent phases originated in the United States, Italy and Spain. Sample material is recorded as cDNA or gDNA derived from T cells, B-cell-depleted T cells, or PBMCs.

Assay: immunoSEQ multiplex PCR; the TCRdb copy retains only in-frame clones and omits some. The sample lists fewer than 600,000 clones; 88% were seen once. The CDR3 totals 15 residues. Germline CDR1 SEHNR, CDR2 FQNEAQ (reference sequence). With V trimmed by 5 bases and J by 4 bases, 9 bases remained unmatched. V and J are TRBV7-9 and TRBJ1-1; 8 bases agree with TRBD1. Sequences were obtained from PBMCs or T cells enriched from blood (not recorded which). The clonotype comes from a woman in her forties who had recovered from COVID-19. The CDR3 region has the DNA TGTGCCAGCAGCCCTTCAGGGGGCTGGGGCACTGAAGCTTTCTTT. Translated, it gives CASSPSGGWGTEAFF.